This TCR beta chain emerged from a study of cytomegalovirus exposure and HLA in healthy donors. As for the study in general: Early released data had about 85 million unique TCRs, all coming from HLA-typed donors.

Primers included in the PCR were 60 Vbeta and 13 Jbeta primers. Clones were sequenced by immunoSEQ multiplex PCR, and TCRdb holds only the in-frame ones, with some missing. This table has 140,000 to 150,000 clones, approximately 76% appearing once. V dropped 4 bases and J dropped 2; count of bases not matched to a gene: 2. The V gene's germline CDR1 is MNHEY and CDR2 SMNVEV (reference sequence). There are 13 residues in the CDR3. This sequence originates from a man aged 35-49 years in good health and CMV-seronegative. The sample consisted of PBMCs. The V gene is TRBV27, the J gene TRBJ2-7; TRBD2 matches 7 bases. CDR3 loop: CASSWGGTYEQYF. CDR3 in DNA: TGTGCCAGCAGTTGGGGGGGAACCTACGAGCAGTACTTC.